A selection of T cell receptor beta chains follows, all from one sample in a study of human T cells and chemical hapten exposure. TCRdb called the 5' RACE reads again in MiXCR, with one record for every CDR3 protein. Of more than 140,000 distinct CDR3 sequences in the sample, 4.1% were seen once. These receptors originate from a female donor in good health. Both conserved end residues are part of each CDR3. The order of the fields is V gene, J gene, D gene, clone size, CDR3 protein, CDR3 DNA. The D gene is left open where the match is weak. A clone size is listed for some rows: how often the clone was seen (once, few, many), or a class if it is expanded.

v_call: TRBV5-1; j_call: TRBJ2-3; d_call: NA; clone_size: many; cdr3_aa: CASSVRTAGTADTQYF; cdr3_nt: TGCGCCAGCAGCGTACGGACAGCGGGGACTGCAGATACGCAGTATTTT
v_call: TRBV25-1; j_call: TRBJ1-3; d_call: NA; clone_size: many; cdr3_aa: CASSDRVRNTIYF; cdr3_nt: TGTGCCAGCAGTGACCGGGTCAGAAACACCATATATTTT
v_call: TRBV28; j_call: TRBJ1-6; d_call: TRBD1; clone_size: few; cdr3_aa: CASSLGAAGGRNSPLHF; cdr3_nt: TGTGCCAGCAGTTTGGGTGCGGCAGGGGGCCGTAATTCACCCCTCCACTTT
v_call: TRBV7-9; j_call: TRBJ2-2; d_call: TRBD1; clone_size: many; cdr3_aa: CASSSLQGVNTGELFF; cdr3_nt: TGTGCCAGCAGCTCCTTACAGGGGGTTAACACCGGGGAGCTGTTTTTT
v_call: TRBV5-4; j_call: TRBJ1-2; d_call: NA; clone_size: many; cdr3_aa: CASSSPGPAFLGYTF; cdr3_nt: TGTGCCAGCAGCTCCCCCGGACCCGCGTTTCTTGGCTACACCTTC
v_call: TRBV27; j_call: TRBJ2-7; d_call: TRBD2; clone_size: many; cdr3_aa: CASSPGLEASEQYF; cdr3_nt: TGTGCCAGCAGTCCGGGACTAGAAGCCAGCGAGCAGTACTTC
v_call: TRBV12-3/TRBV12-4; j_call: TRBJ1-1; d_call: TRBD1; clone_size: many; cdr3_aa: CASRDRAGAFF; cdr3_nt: TGTGCCAGCAGAGACAGGGCCGGAGCTTTCTTT
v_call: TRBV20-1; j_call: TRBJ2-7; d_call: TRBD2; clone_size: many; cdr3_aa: CSACELLAGPDYEQYF; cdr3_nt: TGCAGTGCTTGCGAATTACTAGCGGGGCCCGACTACGAGCAGTACTTC
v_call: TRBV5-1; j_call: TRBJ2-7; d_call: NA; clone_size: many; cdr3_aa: CASSLQQGSYEQYF; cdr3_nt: TGCGCCAGCAGCTTACAGCAGGGGAGCTACGAGCAGTACTTC
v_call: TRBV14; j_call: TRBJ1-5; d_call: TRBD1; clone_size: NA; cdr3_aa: CASSLGATGGSNQPQHF; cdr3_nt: TGTGCCAGCAGCCTCGGAGCGACAGGGGGGTCCAATCAGCCCCAGCATTTT
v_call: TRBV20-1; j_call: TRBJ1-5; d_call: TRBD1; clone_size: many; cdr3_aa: CSVSQGSNQPQHF; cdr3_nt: TGCAGTGTGTCACAGGGGAGTAATCAGCCCCAGCATTTT
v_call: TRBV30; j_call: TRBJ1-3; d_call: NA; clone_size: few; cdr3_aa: CAWSRTSSGNTIYF; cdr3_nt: TGTGCCTGGAGCCGGACAAGCTCTGGAAACACCATATATTTT
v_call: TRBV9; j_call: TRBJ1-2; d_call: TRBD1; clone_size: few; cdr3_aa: CASSVAGQGYGYTF; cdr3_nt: TGTGCCAGCAGCGTAGCGGGACAGGGTTATGGCTACACCTTC
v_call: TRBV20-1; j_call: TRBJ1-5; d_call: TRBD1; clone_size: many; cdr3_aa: CSARRGTETLQPQHF; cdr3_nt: TGCAGTGCTAGGCGCGGGACAGAGACCTTACAGCCCCAGCATTTT
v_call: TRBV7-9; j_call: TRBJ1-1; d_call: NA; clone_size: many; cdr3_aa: CASRRPGSSTEAFF; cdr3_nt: TGTGCCAGCAGGCGTCCAGGGAGTAGCACTGAAGCTTTCTTT
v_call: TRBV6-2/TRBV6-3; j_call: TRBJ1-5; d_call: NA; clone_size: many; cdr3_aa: CASSYFKQPQHF; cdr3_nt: TGTGCCAGCAGTTACTTCAAGCAGCCCCAGCATTTT
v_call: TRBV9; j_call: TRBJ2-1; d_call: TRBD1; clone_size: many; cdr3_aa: CASSARQGTNLLDNEQFF; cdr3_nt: TGTGCCAGCAGCGCCCGACAGGGTACGAATCTTCTTGACAATGAGCAGTTCTTC
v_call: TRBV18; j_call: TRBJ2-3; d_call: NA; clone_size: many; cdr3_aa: CASSPLGSQTQYF; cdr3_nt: TGTGCCAGCTCACCTCTGGGCAGCCAGACGCAGTATTTT
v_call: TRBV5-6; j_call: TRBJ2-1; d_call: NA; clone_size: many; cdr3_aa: CASSFSGSFNEQFF; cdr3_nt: TGTGCCAGCAGCTTTTCAGGGTCATTCAATGAGCAGTTCTTC
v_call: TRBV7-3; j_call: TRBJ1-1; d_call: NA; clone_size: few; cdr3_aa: CASSLLSDSGNTEAFF; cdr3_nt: TGTGCCAGCAGCTTACTATCAGACAGTGGGAACACTGAAGCTTTCTTT
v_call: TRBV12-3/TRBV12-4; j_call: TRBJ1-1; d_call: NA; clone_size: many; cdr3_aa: CASSRPNTEAFF; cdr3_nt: TGTGCCAGCAGCCGGCCCAACACTGAAGCTTTCTTT
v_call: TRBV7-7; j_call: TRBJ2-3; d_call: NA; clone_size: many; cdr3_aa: CASSLVDNTDTQYF; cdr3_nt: TGTGCCAGCAGCTTAGTGGACAACACAGATACGCAGTATTTT
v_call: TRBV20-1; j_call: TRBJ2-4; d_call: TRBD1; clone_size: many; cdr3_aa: CSANRDSRQRNIQYF; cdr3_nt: TGCAGTGCAAACCGGGACAGCCGCCAACGAAACATTCAGTACTTC
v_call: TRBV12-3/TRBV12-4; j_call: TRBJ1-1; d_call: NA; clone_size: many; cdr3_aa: CASSRMNTEAFF; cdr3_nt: TGTGCCAGCAGCAGAATGAACACTGAAGCTTTCTTT
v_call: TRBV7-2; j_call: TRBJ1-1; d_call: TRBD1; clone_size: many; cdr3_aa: CASSFDREGGLNTEAFF; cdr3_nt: TGTGCCAGCAGCTTTGACAGGGAGGGGGGGCTAAACACTGAAGCTTTCTTT
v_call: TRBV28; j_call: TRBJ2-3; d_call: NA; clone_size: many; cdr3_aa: CASSLWSVTQYF; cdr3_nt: TGTGCCAGCAGTTTATGGTCGGTTACGCAGTATTTT
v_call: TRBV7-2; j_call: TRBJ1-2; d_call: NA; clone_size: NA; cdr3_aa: CASSLGVEGDGYTF; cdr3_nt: TGTGCCAGCAGCTTAGGGGTAGAAGGCGATGGCTACACCTTC
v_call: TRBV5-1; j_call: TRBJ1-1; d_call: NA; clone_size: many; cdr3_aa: CASSLGLGGANTEAFF; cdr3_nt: TGCGCCAGCAGCTTGGGATTAGGAGGGGCGAACACTGAAGCTTTCTTT
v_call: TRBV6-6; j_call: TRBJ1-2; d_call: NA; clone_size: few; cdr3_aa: CASSYSSGPNYGDTF; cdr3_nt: TGTGCCAGCAGTTACTCTTCAGGGCCTAACTATGGCGACACCTTC
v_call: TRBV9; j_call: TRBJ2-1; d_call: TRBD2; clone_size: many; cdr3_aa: CASSSSGGLNEQFF; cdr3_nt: TGTGCCAGCAGTTCTAGCGGGGGGTTGAATGAGCAGTTCTTC
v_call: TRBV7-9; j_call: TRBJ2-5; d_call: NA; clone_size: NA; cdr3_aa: CASSPGPREETQYF; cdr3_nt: TGTGCCAGCAGCCCGGGCCCGAGGGAAGAGACCCAGTACTTC